The next 25 T cell receptor beta chains were all read from a single sample in a study of blood T cells in healthy people across ages. The second PCR ran roughly 7 to 12 cycles with a sample-barcoded 5' primer and J-beta primers. MiXCR, applied by TCRdb to the 5' RACE reads, yields one record per CDR3 protein. The repertoire has roughly 1.9 million distinct CDR3 sequences, 35% to 50% of them found once; the top ten carry about 21%. The sample consisted of blood. These receptors all stem from a human donor in good health.

The CDR3 is CASSVDDRGASEQYF. The CDR3 nucleotides are TGTGCCAGCAGTGTAGATGACAGGGGAGCATCCGAGCAGTACTTC. The chain links TRBV27 to TRBJ2-7; 8 nucleotides agree with TRBD1. The CDR3 sequence is 15 residues long. Germline CDR1 and CDR2: MNHEY and SMNVEV (reference sequence). V was pared by 5 bases and J by 6 bases, with 12 bases of the junction left unmatched.

The J gene is TRBJ2-7, the V gene TRBV25-1; no reliable D call. Germline V gene data show CDR1 as MGHDK and CDR2 as SYGVNS. Trimming stripped 0 bases from V and 3 bases from J, with 15 bases between. The CDR3 loop spans 16 amino acids. The CDR3 DNA follows: TGTGCCAGCAGTGAATACATGGTGACAAGAGACTACGAGCAGTACTTC. This sequence encodes CASSEYMVTRDYEQYF.

This clonotype was picked up a small number of times. The genes are TRBV9 and TRBJ1-6; the D is unclear. V shed 2 bases and J shed 11 bases, with 14 bases lying between them. CDR3 length equals 14 residues. Germline CDR1 is SGDLS and CDR2 is YYNGEE. The CDR3 loop is CASSVGEGVTPLHF. The CDR3 coding sequence is TGTGCCAGCAGCGTTGGGGAGGGTGTAACACCCCTCCACTTT.

The chain links TRBV6-2 or TRBV6-3 to TRBJ1-2, with D possibly being TRBD1 (6 bases). Germline CDR1 is MNHEY and CDR2 is SVGEGT. CDR3 length: 14 amino acids. Deletions cut 5 bases from V and 3 bases from J, with 13 bases between. The CDR3 DNA sequence: TGTGCCAGCAGTACCACACAGGGTTACTATGGCTACACCTTC. This translates into CASSTTQGYYGYTF.

This rearrangement joins TRBV12-3 or TRBV12-4 to TRBJ1-2; 8 nucleotides line up with TRBD1. Unmatched junction bases numbered 10, after V lost 6 bases and J lost 7 bases. This CDR3 has 14 residues. In nucleotides, the CDR3 is TGTGCCAGCAGCCCTGGGACAGGCCTTATTGGCTACACCTTC. This translates into CASSPGTGLIGYTF.

The chain recombines TRBV7-3 with TRBJ2-5; 8 bases line up with TRBD2. There are 16 residues in the CDR3. The J segment lost 5 bases and the V segment lost 2 bases, leaving 10 bases of the junction unmatched. Germline V gene data show CDR1 as SGHTA and CDR2 as FQGTGA. CDR3 sequence reads: CASSLSPGGALETQYF. The DNA of the CDR3 is TGTGCCAGCAGCTTATCGCCGGGGGGGGCTTTGGAGACCCAGTACTTC.

V and J are TRBV4-1 and TRBJ1-1; no definite D call. The germline V gene has CDR1 MGHRA and CDR2 YSYEKL. V was clipped by 2 bases and J by 1 base, with 17 bases between them. The CDR3 runs 17 residues. For the CDR3, the DNA is TGCGCCAGCAGCCAATACCCCCGTTTGGAGGAGAACACTGAAGCTTTCTTT. This encodes CASSQYPRLEENTEAFF.

This clonotype was counted between two and nine times. The V gene is TRBV12-3 or TRBV12-4, the J gene TRBJ2-3; the D gene is possibly TRBD2 (5 bases). CDR3 length equals 13 residues. V lost 6 bases to trimming and J lost 7 bases, with 14 bases between them. CDR3 sequence reads: CASSTGLGNTQYF. The CDR3 nucleotides are TGTGCCAGCAGCACCGGACTCGGGAATACGCAGTATTTT.

This clonotype has more than one count but fewer than ten. J is TRBJ2-5 and V is TRBV7-9, with 9 bases fitting TRBD1. The CDR3 runs 13 residues. J lost 11 bases, V lost 4 bases, and 8 bases had no gene match. Germline CDR1 SEHNR, CDR2 FQNEAQ (reference sequence). The chain's CDR3 is CASSSGQGRYQYF. For the CDR3, the DNA is TGTGCCAGCAGCTCGGGACAGGGACGGTATCAGTACTTC.

The sample holds a few counts of this clonotype. The V and J genes are TRBV7-2 and TRBJ2-6, with D possibly matching TRBD2 (6 bases). In germline, CDR1 is SGHTA, CDR2 FQGNSA. This CDR3 is 16 amino acids long. V shed 5 bases and J shed 0 bases, with 11 bases lying between them. CDR3 sequence (DNA): TGTGCCAGCAGCCCTAGCGTATTCTCTGGGGCCAACGTCCTGACTTTC. The encoded protein is CASSPSVFSGANVLTF.

As to this clonotype: Relative to the germline gene, one junction end is altered; a read error may explain this. The V call is TRBV5-6, the J call TRBJ2-1; D possibly corresponds to TRBD2 (6 bases). The CDR3 loop spans 12 amino acids. Germline loops: CDR1 SGHDT, CDR2 YYEEEE. In DNA, the CDR3 is TGTGCCAGCAGCGGGACTTATAATGGGCAGTTCTTC. Translating it yields CASSGTYNGQFF.

The V and J genes are TRBV3-1 and TRBJ2-3, with D possibly matching TRBD1 (5 bases). This CDR3 comprises 19 residues. Trimming stripped 0 bases from V and 3 bases from J, with 22 bases between. Germline-derived CDR1 and CDR2 are LGHDT and YNNKEL (reference sequence). This CDR3 reads CASSQDIHGPPGKTDTQYF. The CDR3, as DNA: TGTGCCAGCAGCCAAGATATTCACGGCCCTCCAGGGAAAACAGATACGCAGTATTTT.

This clonotype was counted only a few times. This chain connects TRBV5-6 to TRBJ1-2, with D uncertain. The CDR3 length is 17 residues. CDR1 is SGHDT, CDR2 YYEEEE, per germline. Trimming pared 1 base from V and 4 bases from J, leaving 20 bases between. CDR3: CASSLLGPSVNPYGYTF. CDR3 nucleotides: TGTGCCAGCAGCTTGCTGGGTCCCTCTGTGAATCCCTATGGCTACACCTTC.

This rearrangement joins TRBV6-6 to TRBJ1-6, with unresolved D. From germline, CDR1 is MNHNY and CDR2 SVGAGI (reference sequence). The CDR3 has 15 amino acids. V was cut by 3 bases and J by 7 bases, with 13 bases left in between. DNA of the CDR3: TGTGCCAGCAGTTATAGGGAACCGCGGAATTCACCCCTCCACTTT. This sequence encodes CASSYREPRNSPLHF.

This clonotype turned up a few times. The V and J genes are TRBV6-5 and TRBJ1-1, with D unresolved. In germline, CDR1 is MNHEY, CDR2 SVGAGI. V lost 6 bases and J 0 bases, leaving 14 bases between the germline ends. The CDR3 length is 15 residues. CDR3 region: CASRRTDGMNTEAFF. CDR3 DNA sequence: TGTGCCAGCAGAAGGACCGATGGTATGAACACTGAAGCTTTCTTT.

This clonotype turned up a few times. The genes are TRBV4-1 and TRBJ2-1; D unclear. With 0 bases removed from V and 4 bases from J, the gap between germline ends came to 4 bases. The CDR3 has 13 amino acids. Germline-derived CDR1 and CDR2 are MGHRA and YSYEKL. The CDR3 loop is CASSQEGYNEQFF. In DNA, the CDR3 is TGCGCCAGCAGCCAAGAGGGGTACAATGAGCAGTTCTTC.

The V and J genes are TRBV12-3 or TRBV12-4 and TRBJ2-4; perhaps TRBD1 as D (6 bases). V gave up 6 bases and J gave up 8 bases, with 14 bases separating them. There are 13 residues in the CDR3. The CDR3 is CASRRDKTDIQYF. The CDR3 bases are TGTGCCAGCAGACGGGACAAAACTGACATTCAGTACTTC.

The rearrangement links TRBV7-9 to TRBJ2-4, with D perhaps matching TRBD1 or TRBD2 (5 bases each). This CDR3 is built from 14 residues. Between the trimmed V and J ends, which lost 3 bases and 3 bases, there was a span of 9 bases. CDR1 is SEHNR, CDR2 FQNEAQ, per germline (reference sequence). The CDR3 DNA sequence: TGTGCCAGCAGCTTGAGGGGTGGCAAAAACATTCAGTACTTC. Its translation is CASSLRGGKNIQYF.

The rearrangement joins TRBV20-1 to TRBJ2-1, with 9 bases that match TRBD1. With 0 bases clipped from V and 2 bases from J, the junction kept 5 bases outside the gene matches. The CDR3 runs 16 residues. CDR1 and CDR2 (germline): DFQATT, SNEGSKA (reference sequence). The CDR3 reads CSARDGTGRAYNEQFF. The CDR3 DNA follows: TGCAGTGCTAGAGACGGGACAGGGAGAGCCTACAATGAGCAGTTCTTC.

This chain links TRBV28 with TRBJ1-5, with 10 bases lining up with TRBD1. This CDR3 contains 16 residues. The germline CDR1 and CDR2 sequences are MDHEN and SYDVKM. J gave up 6 bases and V 2 bases, and 7 bases lay outside the gene matches. Here the CDR3 reads CASSLAGTGDGQPQHF. The CDR3 DNA follows: TGTGCCAGCAGTTTAGCCGGGACAGGGGACGGTCAGCCCCAGCATTTT.

This sequence joins TRBV20-1 and TRBJ1-5, with D maybe TRBD1 (5 bases). V dropped 6 bases and J dropped 0 bases, with 18 bases sitting between them. Germline V gene data show CDR1 as DFQATT and CDR2 as SNEGSKA (reference sequence). CDR3 length equals 16 residues. This CDR3 is CSAAAGQHYSNQPQHF. The CDR3 DNA sequence: TGCAGTGCCGCGGCGGGGCAGCATTATAGCAATCAGCCCCAGCATTTT.

The chain couples TRBV25-1 to TRBJ1-5; D may be TRBD1 (5 bases). This CDR3 is built from 16 residues. Trimming took off 5 bases at V and 4 bases at J, with 18 bases between the two ends. The germline gives CDR1 MGHDK, CDR2 SYGVNS. The CDR3 here is CASSSGGGAENQPQHF. The DNA of the CDR3 is TGTGCCAGCAGTTCGGGGGGTGGAGCGGAGAATCAGCCCCAGCATTTT. The full variable domain, completed using reference TRBV25-1 and TRBJ1-5, is EADIYQTPRYLVIGTGKKITLECSQTMGHDKMYWYQQDPGMELHLIHYSYGVNSTEKGDLSSESTVSRIRTEHFPLTLESARPSHTSQYLCASSSGGGAENQPQHFGDGTRLSIL.

The J gene is TRBJ1-1, the V gene TRBV12-3 or TRBV12-4; D remains unclear. The length of the CDR3 is 15 residues. V was trimmed by 3 bases and J by 5 bases, leaving 16 bases between them. The CDR3 here is CASSLILGLTTEAFF. CDR3 coding DNA: TGTGCCAGCAGTTTGATCCTTGGTCTGACGACTGAAGCTTTCTTT.

This clonotype was observed at least ten times. The chain carries TRBV6-6 and TRBJ2-7; TRBD1 agrees at 8 bases. Trimming at V came to 3 bases and at J to 0 bases, leaving 4 bases not matched to a gene. This CDR3 has 15 residues. Germline loops: CDR1 MNHNY, CDR2 SVGAGI (reference sequence). CDR3 coding DNA: TGTGCCAGCAGTTATCCAGGACAGGGCTCCTACGAGCAGTACTTC. Translating it yields CASSYPGQGSYEQYF.

This clonotype was found a few times. V is TRBV20-1 and J is TRBJ2-7, with 9 bases lining up with TRBD2. V trimming: 0 bases; J trimming: 2 bases; junction bases outside the gene matches: 5. Germline V lookup: CDR1 DFQATT, CDR2 SNEGSKA (reference sequence). This CDR3 region has 15 residues. In DNA, the CDR3 is TGCAGTGCTAGAGATCCCGCGGGAGGGGCCTACGAGCAGTACTTC. Protein: CSARDPAGGAYEQYF.